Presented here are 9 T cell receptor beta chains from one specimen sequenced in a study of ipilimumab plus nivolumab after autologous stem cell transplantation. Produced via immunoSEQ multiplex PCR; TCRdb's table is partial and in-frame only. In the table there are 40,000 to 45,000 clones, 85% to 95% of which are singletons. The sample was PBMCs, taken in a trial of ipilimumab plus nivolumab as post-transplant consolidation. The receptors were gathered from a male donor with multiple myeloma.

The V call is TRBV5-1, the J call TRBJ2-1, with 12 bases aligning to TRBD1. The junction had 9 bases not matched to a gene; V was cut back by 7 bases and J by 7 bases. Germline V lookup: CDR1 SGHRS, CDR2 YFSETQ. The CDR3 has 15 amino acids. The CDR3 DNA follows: TGCGCCAGCGCACCGGGACAGGGGGCTAAGAATGAGCAGTTCTTC. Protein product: CASAPGQGAKNEQFF.

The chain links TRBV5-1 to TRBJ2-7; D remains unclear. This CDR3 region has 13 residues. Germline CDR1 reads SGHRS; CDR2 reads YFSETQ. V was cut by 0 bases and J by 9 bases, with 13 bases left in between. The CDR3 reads CASSLADKAAQYF. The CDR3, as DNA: TGCGCCAGCAGCTTGGCCGATAAGGCAGCGCAGTACTTC.

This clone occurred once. The CDR3 sequence is CASSFTGASTDTQYF. DNA for the CDR3: TGTGCCAGCAGCTTTACGGGGGCTAGCACAGATACGCAGTATTTT. The chain employs TRBV7-9 and TRBJ2-3, with D perhaps matching TRBD1 or TRBD2 (6 bases each). Germline-derived CDR1 and CDR2 are SEHNR and FQNEAQ (reference sequence). V lost 3 bases and J 0 bases, leaving 10 bases between the germline ends. The CDR3 totals 15 residues.

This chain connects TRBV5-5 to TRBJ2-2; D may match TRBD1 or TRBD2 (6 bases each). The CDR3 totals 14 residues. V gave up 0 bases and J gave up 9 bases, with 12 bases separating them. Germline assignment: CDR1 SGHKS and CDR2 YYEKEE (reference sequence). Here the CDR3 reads CASSLEHRDWELFF. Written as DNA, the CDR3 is TGTGCCAGCAGCTTGGAGCACAGGGACTGGGAGCTGTTTTTT.

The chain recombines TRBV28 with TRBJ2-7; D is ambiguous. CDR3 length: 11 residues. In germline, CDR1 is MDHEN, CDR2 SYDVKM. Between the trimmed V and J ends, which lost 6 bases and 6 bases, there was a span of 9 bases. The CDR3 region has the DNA TGTGCCAGCAGCTCACCCTTCGAGCAGTACTTC. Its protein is CASSSPFEQYF.

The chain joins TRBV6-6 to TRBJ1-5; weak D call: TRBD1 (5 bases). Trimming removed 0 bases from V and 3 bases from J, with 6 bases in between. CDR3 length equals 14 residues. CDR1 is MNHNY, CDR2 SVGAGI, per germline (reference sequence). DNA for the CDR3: TGTGCCAGCAGTTACTCGGACATCAATCAGCCCCAGCATTTT. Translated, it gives CASSYSDINQPQHF.

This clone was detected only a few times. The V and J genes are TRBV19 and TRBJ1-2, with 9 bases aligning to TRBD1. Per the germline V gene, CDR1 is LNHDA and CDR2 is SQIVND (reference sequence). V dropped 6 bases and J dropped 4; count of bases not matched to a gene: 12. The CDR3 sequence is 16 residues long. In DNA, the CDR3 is TGTGCCAGTAGGCCAACCCAACAGGGGGCCCGCTATGGCTACACCTTC. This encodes CASRPTQQGARYGYTF. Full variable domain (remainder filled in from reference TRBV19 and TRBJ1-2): DGGITQSPKYLFRKEGQNVTLSCEQNLNHDAMYWYRQDPGQGLRLIYYSQIVNDFQKGDIAEGYSVSREKKESFPLTVTSAQKNPTAFYLCASRPTQQGARYGYTFGSGTRLTVV.

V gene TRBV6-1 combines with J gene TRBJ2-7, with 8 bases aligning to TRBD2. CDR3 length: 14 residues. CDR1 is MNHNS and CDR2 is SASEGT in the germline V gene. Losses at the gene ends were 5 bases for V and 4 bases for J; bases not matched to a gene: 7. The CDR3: CASSPGLVPYEQYF. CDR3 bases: TGTGCCAGCAGTCCGGGACTAGTCCCTTACGAGCAGTACTTC.

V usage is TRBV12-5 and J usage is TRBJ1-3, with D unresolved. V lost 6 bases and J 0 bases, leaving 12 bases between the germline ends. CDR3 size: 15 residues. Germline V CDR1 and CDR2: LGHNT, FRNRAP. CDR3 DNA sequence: TGTGCTAGTGGCGTGGGTAGCAGCTCTGGAAACACCATATATTTT. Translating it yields CASGVGSSSGNTIYF.